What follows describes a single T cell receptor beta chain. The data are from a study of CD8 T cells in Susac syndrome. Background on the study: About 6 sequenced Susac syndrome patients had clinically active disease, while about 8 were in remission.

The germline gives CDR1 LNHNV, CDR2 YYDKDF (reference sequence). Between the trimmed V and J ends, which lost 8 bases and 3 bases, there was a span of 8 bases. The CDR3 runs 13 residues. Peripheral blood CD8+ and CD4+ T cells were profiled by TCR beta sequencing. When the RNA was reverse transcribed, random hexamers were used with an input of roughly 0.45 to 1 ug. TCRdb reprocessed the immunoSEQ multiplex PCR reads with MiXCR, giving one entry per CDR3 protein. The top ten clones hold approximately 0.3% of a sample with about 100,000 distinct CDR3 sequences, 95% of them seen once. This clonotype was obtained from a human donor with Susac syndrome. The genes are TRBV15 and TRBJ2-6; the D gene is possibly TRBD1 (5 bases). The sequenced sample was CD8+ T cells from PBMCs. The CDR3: CATAGIGANVLTF. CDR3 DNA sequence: TGTGCCACCGCAGGGATTGGGGCCAACGTCCTGACTTTC.